This entry describes one TCR beta chain. In the original workflow: Scientists estimated how many nucleated cells there were by amplifying reference gene primers. The table came from immunoSEQ multiplex PCR; TCRdb's copy has only in-frame clones and leaves some out. That table supplies the V and J calls and clone size; D and trimming were determined from the DNA. This sample has fewer than 110,000 clones, with 80% to 85% found just once. V dropped 8 bases and J dropped 3 bases, with 7 bases sitting between them. The CDR3 totals 11 residues. Germline lookup yields CDR1 LGHDT and CDR2 YNNKEL (reference sequence). This record comes from a study of blood T cell repertoires in COVID-19. Overall study: Specimens from acute and convalescent COVID-19 originated in the United States, Italy and Spain. In each case, the material was cDNA or gDNA derived from T cells, B-cell-depleted T cells, or PBMCs.

The sequenced sample was peripheral blood. This TCR came from a man aged 65-85 years with acute or convalescent COVID-19. The V call is TRBV3-1 (or the pseudogene TRBV3-2), the J call TRBJ1-1; D is perhaps TRBD1 (5 bases). The CDR3 region is CASGGDTEAFF. DNA of the CDR3: TGTGCCAGCGGGGGGGACACTGAAGCTTTCTTT.